This entry lists 9 T cell receptor beta chains sequenced from one sample in a study of T-cell memory formation after mild COVID-19. From the 5' RACE reads, TCRdb called clonotypes with MiXCR, one entry per CDR3 protein. This table holds about 260,000 distinct CDR3 sequences, approximately 8% found once. The sequencing input was PBMCs or a T cell subset sorted from them (not recorded which). These receptors originate from a man younger than 35 who had mild COVID-19 (a few samples of this study predate the infection). Cell type and time point are not known.

In this sample, this clonotype turned up a few times. The chain uses TRBV27 and TRBJ1-2, with D maybe TRBD1 (5 bases). Germline values: CDR1 MNHEY, CDR2 SMNVEV (reference sequence). The CDR3 is made up of 12 amino acids. Trimming removed 5 bases at V and 7 bases at J, with 11 bases between. In DNA, the CDR3 is TGTGCCAGCAGTCGGGGGACCTCTGGCTACACCTTC. It codes for CASSRGTSGYTF.

This chain joins TRBV12-3 or TRBV12-4 and TRBJ2-5, with 8 bases aligning to TRBD2. There are 14 residues in the CDR3. J was trimmed by 5 bases and V by 5 bases; bases with no gene match: 7. The CDR3 protein is CASSRLRGGETQYF. The CDR3 DNA reads TGTGCCAGCAGTCGCCTCCGGGGGGGGGAGACCCAGTACTTC.

This clonotype was seen only a few times. The V and J genes are TRBV20-1 and TRBJ1-2; D gene ambiguous. The ends were cut back, 0 bases at V and 7 bases at J, with 9 bases in the middle. Germline assignment: CDR1 DFQATT and CDR2 SNEGSKA (reference sequence). This CDR3 is 12 amino acids long. CDR3 loop: CSARDTVFGYTF. The CDR3 DNA follows: TGCAGTGCTAGAGACACTGTTTTTGGCTACACCTTC.

The gene calls are TRBV6-5 and TRBJ2-1, with a tentative D call TRBD2 (6 bases). CDR1 MNHEY and CDR2 SVGAGI come from the germline V gene. The CDR3 runs to 15 residues. V lost 0 bases and J lost 9, with 15 bases in between. CDR3 amino acids: CASSYSVGGAAEQFF. The CDR3 bases are TGTGCCAGCAGTTACTCTGTCGGCGGGGCAGCTGAGCAGTTCTTC.

In this sample, this clonotype turned up many times. J is TRBJ2-3 and V is TRBV15, with D possibly matching TRBD1 (5 bases). CDR1 and CDR2 from the germline V gene are LNHNV and YYDKDF (reference sequence). V gave up 0 bases and J gave up 2 bases, with 12 bases separating them. This CDR3 is 16 amino acids long. Here the CDR3 DNA reads TGTGCCACCAGCAGAGATGGGGCAGGGTACACAGATACGCAGTATTTT. Its translation is CATSRDGAGYTDTQYF.

J is TRBJ2-1 and V is TRBV6-2 or TRBV6-3, with unresolved D. Germline V CDR1 and CDR2: MNHEY, SVGEGT. This CDR3 region has 12 residues. V was cut by 7 bases and J by 0 bases, with 4 bases left in between. The CDR3 nucleotides are TGTGCCAGCAAGAGCTCCTACAATGAGCAGTTCTTC. It translates to CASKSSYNEQFF.

The chain combines TRBV12-3 or TRBV12-4 with TRBJ2-5, with D perhaps assigned TRBD1 or TRBD2 (7 bases each). This CDR3 is 16 amino acids long. V was pared by 5 bases and J by 4 bases, with 20 bases between. CDR3 in amino acids: CASSPKRGQSLETQYF. DNA for the CDR3: TGTGCCAGCAGTCCGAAGCGGGGACAGAGTTTAGAGACCCAGTACTTC.

This clonotype appeared a few times. This CDR3 is CATSGETSTGELFF. The CDR3 nucleotides are TGTGCCACCAGTGGGGAAACAAGCACCGGGGAGCTGTTTTTT. The chain links TRBV24-1 to TRBJ2-2; D gene ambiguous. CDR1 is KGHDR, CDR2 SFDVKD, per germline. The V and J ends lost 5 bases and 4 bases respectively, with 10 bases between them. CDR3 length: 14 amino acids.

This clonotype was picked up many times. The chain uses TRBV7-3 and TRBJ2-5; D may be TRBD2 (5 bases). The V end was cut by 2 bases, the J end by 3 bases, with 7 bases between. Germline CDR1 SGHTA, CDR2 FQGTGA. The CDR3 has 13 residues. The CDR3 loop reads CASSLRREETQYF. The CDR3 DNA sequence: TGTGCCAGCAGCTTACGGCGGGAAGAGACCCAGTACTTC.